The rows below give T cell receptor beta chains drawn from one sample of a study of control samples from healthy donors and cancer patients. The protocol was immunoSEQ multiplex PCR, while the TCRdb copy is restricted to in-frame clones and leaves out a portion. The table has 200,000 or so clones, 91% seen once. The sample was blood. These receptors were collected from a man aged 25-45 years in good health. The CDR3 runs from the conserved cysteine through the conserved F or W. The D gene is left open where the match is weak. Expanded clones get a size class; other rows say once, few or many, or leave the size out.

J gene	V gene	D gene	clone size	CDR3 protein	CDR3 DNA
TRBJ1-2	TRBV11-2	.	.	CASSLDRTAGGYTF	TGTGCCAGCAGCTTAGACAGGACCGCCGGGGGCTACACCTTC
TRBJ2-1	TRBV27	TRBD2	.	CASSTGLAGGHEQFF	TGTGCCAGCAGCACTGGACTAGCGGGGGGGCATGAGCAGTTCTTC
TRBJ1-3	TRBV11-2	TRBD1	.	CASSLDRGLTGNTIYF	TGTGCCAGCAGCCTCGACAGGGGGCTTACTGGAAACACCATATATTTT
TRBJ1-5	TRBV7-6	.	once	CASSPQWGSNQPQHF	TGTGCCAGCAGCCCCCAATGGGGGAGCAATCAGCCCCAGCATTTT
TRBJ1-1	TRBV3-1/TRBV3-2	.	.	CASSQQSSGDRNTEAFF	TGTGCCAGCAGCCAACAATCCTCCGGGGACCGGAACACTGAAGCTTTCTTT
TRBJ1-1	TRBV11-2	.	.	CASSLGFNSGTEAFF	TGTGCCAGCAGCTTAGGATTCAATAGCGGCACTGAAGCTTTCTTT
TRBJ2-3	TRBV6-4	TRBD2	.	CASSVQSGGGTDTQYF	TGTGCCAGCAGTGTCCAAAGCGGGGGAGGGACAGATACGCAGTATTTT
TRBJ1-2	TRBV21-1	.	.	CASSKQVAGANYGYTF	TGTGCCAGCAGCAAACAAGTCGCAGGGGCCAACTATGGCTACACCTTC
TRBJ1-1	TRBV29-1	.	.	CSVGDFTEAFF	TGCAGCGTTGGGGATTTCACTGAAGCTTTCTTT
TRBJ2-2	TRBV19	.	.	CASSIPGSTGELFF	TGTGCCAGTAGTATTCCGGGGAGCACCGGGGAGCTGTTTTTT
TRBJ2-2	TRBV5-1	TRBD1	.	CASSWGQGARTGELFF	TGCGCCAGCAGCTGGGGACAGGGGGCACGGACCGGGGAGCTGTTTTTT
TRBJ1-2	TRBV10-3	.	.	CAISESSRAGYGYTF	TGTGCCATCAGTGAGTCGAGTCGTGCTGGCTATGGCTACACCTTC
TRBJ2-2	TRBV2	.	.	CASSLTGTNTGELFF	TGTGCCAGCAGCCTTACCGGGACTAACACCGGGGAGCTGTTTTTT
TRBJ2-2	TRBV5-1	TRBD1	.	CASAWGQRETGELFF	TGCGCCAGCGCCTGGGGACAGAGAGAGACCGGGGAGCTGTTTTTT
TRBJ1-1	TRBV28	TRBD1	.	CASPNRGNTEAFF	TGTGCCAGCCCTAACAGGGGGAACACTGAAGCTTTCTTT
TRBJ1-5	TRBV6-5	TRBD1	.	CASSYDRENVDQPQHF	TGTGCCAGCAGTTACGACAGGGAGAACGTGGATCAGCCCCAGCATTTT
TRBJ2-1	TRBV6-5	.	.	CASSYEGEIFNEQFF	TGTGCCAGCAGTTACGAGGGGGAGATCTTCAATGAGCAGTTCTTC
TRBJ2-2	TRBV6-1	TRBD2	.	CASSGFGGGTNTGELFF	TGTGCCAGCAGTGGCTTCGGCGGGGGGACGAACACCGGGGAGCTGTTTTTT
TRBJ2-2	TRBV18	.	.	CASSPRGRELFF	TGTGCCAGCTCACCGAGGGGACGGGAGCTGTTTTTT
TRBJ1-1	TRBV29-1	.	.	CSAQFGGMNTEAFF	TGCAGCGCCCAGTTCGGTGGGATGAACACTGAAGCTTTCTTT
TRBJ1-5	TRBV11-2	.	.	CASSLGEGGHQPQHF	TGTGCCAGCAGCTTAGGGGAAGGGGGGCATCAGCCCCAGCATTTT
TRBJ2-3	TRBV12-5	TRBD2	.	CASGLTSGGASIDTQYF	TGTGCTAGTGGTTTGACTAGCGGGGGGGCCAGTATAGATACGCAGTATTTT
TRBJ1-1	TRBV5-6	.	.	CASSYGGPLLMNTEAFF	TGTGCCAGCAGCTACGGGGGGCCGTTATTAATGAACACTGAAGCTTTCTTT
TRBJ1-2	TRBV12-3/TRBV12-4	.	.	CASTHPIEGGYTF	TGTGCCAGCACCCACCCGATCGAGGGGGGCTACACCTTC
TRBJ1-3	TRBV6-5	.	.	CASSYSGASGNTIYF	TGTGCCAGCAGTTACTCGGGGGCCTCTGGAAACACCATATATTTT
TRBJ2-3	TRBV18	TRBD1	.	CASSPDRGPTDTQYF	TGTGCCAGCTCGCCAGACAGGGGGCCCACAGATACGCAGTATTTT
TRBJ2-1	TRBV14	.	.	CASGQRRSSYNEQFF	TGTGCCAGCGGCCAGCGCAGAAGCTCCTACAATGAGCAGTTCTTC
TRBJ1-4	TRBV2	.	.	CASSERQEPNEKLFF	TGTGCCAGCAGTGAACGGCAGGAACCAAATGAAAAACTGTTTTTT
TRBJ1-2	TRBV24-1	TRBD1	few	CATSDPGTGNYGYTF	TGTGCCACCAGTGATCCCGGGACAGGGAACTATGGCTACACCTTC
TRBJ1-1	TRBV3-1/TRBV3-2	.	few	CASSHHVGYTEAFF	TGTGCCAGCAGCCATCACGTGGGGTACACTGAAGCTTTCTTT
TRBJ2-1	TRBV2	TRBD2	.	CASSETSGGAEQFF	TGTGCCAGCAGTGAGACTAGCGGGGGGGCTGAGCAGTTCTTC
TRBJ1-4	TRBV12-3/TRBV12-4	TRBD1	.	CASSPQGVKLFF	TGTGCCAGCAGTCCACAGGGGGTAAAACTGTTTTTT
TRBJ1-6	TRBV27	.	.	CASSPQQGYNSPLHF	TGTGCCAGCAGTCCCCAACAGGGATATAATTCACCCCTCCACTTT
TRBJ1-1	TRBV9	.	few	CASSVEGPGAEAFF	TGTGCCAGCAGCGTAGAGGGGCCAGGGGCTGAAGCTTTCTTT
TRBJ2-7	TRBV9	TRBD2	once	CASSANLAGVDEQYF	TGTGCCAGCAGCGCCAATCTAGCGGGGGTCGACGAGCAGTACTTC
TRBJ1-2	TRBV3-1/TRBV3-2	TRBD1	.	CASSQRTGGSGYTF	TGTGCCAGCAGCCAAAGAACAGGGGGCTCTGGCTACACCTTC
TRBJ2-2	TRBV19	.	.	CASKGMAYGTGELFF	TGTGCCAGTAAAGGGATGGCATACGGCACCGGGGAGCTGTTTTTT
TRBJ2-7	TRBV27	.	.	CASSSRARGHEQYF	TGTGCCAGCAGTTCGCGCGCGAGGGGACATGAGCAGTACTTC
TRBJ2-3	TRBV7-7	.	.	CASSRDNTDTQYF	TGTGCCAGCAGCCGGGACAACACAGATACGCAGTATTTT
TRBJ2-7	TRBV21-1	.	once	CASSYRGPTYEQYF	TGTGCCAGCAGCTACAGGGGCCCAACCTACGAGCAGTACTTC